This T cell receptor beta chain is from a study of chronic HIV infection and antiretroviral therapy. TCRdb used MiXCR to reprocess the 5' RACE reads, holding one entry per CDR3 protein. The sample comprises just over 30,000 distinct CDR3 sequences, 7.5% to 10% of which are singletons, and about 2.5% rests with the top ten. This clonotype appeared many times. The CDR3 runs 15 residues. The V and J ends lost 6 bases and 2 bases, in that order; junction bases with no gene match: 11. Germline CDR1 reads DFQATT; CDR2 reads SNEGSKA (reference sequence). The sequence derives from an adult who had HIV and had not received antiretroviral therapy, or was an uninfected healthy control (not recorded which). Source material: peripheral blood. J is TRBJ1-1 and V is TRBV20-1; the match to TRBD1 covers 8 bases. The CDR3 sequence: CSAAHTGQANTEAFF. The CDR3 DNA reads TGCAGTGCCGCTCATACGGGACAGGCTAACACTGAAGCTTTCTTT.